The 20 T cell receptor beta chains in this list originate from one sample, sequenced in a study of T-cell memory formation after mild COVID-19. MiXCR, run by TCRdb on the 5' RACE reads, gives a single entry per CDR3 protein. The sample has approximately 500,000 distinct CDR3 sequences; more than 20% are singletons. The sequencing sample was made of PBMCs or a T cell subset sorted from them (not recorded which). These receptors originate from an adult woman who had mild COVID-19 (a few samples of this study predate the infection). Cell type and time point are not known.

The sample holds a few counts of this clonotype. CDR3: CASSQGGTPQETQYF. The CDR3 nucleotides are TGTGCCAGCAGCCAAGGTGGGACACCTCAAGAGACCCAGTACTTC. V is TRBV7-9 and J is TRBJ2-5, with D tentatively TRBD1 (6 bases). The germline V gene has CDR1 SEHNR and CDR2 FQNEAQ (reference sequence). The V and J ends lost 5 bases and 2 bases respectively, with 15 bases between them. The CDR3 runs 15 residues.

The chain carries TRBV5-6 and TRBJ2-7, with 9 bases aligning to TRBD1. The CDR3 spans 15 residues. Germline CDR1 reads SGHDT; CDR2 reads YYEEEE. The ends lost 4 bases at V and 3 bases at J; junction bases unmatched: 8. The CDR3 DNA reads as TGTGCCAGCAGCCCGGGACAGGGAGGATACTACGAGCAGTACTTC. Its protein product is CASSPGQGGYYEQYF.

This clonotype was picked up many times. V and J are TRBV7-6 and TRBJ1-1, with D unresolved. V shed 1 base and J shed 4 bases, with 10 bases lying between them. Germline lookup yields CDR1 SGHVS and CDR2 FNYEAQ. The CDR3 runs 14 residues. The CDR3 coding sequence is TGTGCCAGCAGCTTAGGTGGAGTAGCCACTGAAGCTTTCTTT. It specifies CASSLGGVATEAFF.

J is TRBJ1-1 and V is TRBV7-9; D gene unclear. V was clipped by 3 bases and J by 0 bases, with 11 bases between them. CDR1 and CDR2 (germline): SEHNR, FQNEAQ (reference sequence). CDR3 length: 15 residues. In nucleotides, the CDR3 is TGTGCCAGCAGCTTGAGGGCCGTTATGAACACTGAAGCTTTCTTT. Its translation: CASSLRAVMNTEAFF. The whole variable domain, filled in from reference TRBV7-9 and TRBJ1-1, reads DTGVSQNPRHKITKRGQNVTFRCDPISEHNRLYWYRQTLGQGPEFLTYFQNEAQLEKSRLLSDRFSAERPKGSFSTLEIQRTEQGDSAMYLCASSLRAVMNTEAFFGQGTRLTVV.

This clonotype was detected only a few times. The chain uses TRBV20-1 and TRBJ1-6; tentative D call: TRBD1 (6 bases). Per the germline V gene, CDR1 is DFQATT and CDR2 is SNEGSKA (reference sequence). V was pared by 8 bases and J by 9 bases, with 11 bases between. The CDR3 covers 11 residues. CDR3: CSKNRVSPLHF. In DNA form, the CDR3 reads TGCAGTAAAAACAGGGTTTCACCCCTCCACTTT.

The V and J genes are TRBV6-5 and TRBJ2-7, with 8 bases that match TRBD1. The CDR3 runs to 14 residues. Unmatched junction bases numbered 0, after V lost 0 bases and J lost 2 bases. The germline gives CDR1 MNHEY, CDR2 SVGAGI. The CDR3 is CASSYSQGAYEQYF. CDR3 nucleotides: TGTGCCAGCAGTTACTCACAGGGGGCCTACGAGCAGTACTTC.

This rearrangement joins TRBV7-8 to TRBJ2-3; the match to TRBD2 covers 10 bases. V was clipped by 5 bases and J by 3 bases; unmatched bases: 5. Germline CDR1 reads SGHVS; CDR2 reads FQNEAQ. The CDR3 is made up of 15 amino acids. CDR3 in amino acids: CASSRGLAETDTQYF. The CDR3, as DNA: TGTGCCAGCAGCCGTGGACTAGCGGAAACAGATACGCAGTATTTT.

This clonotype was observed a few times. The rearrangement joins TRBV6-5 to TRBJ2-2; D unclear. The CDR3 sequence is 12 residues long. V lost 8 bases and J lost 5, with 9 bases in between. Germline CDR1 MNHEY, CDR2 SVGAGI. The CDR3: CASAISTGELFF. In DNA, the CDR3 is TGTGCCAGCGCCATCAGTACCGGGGAGCTGTTTTTT.

The genes are TRBV25-1 and TRBJ1-5; D remains unclear. The germline V gene has CDR1 MGHDK and CDR2 SYGVNS. This CDR3 contains 12 residues. Trimming cost V 7 bases and J 10 bases, with 14 bases left between them. The CDR3 loop reads CASTGEVGPQHF. For the CDR3, the DNA is TGTGCCAGCACCGGGGAGGTCGGCCCCCAGCATTTT. The full variable domain, with the rest looked up from reference TRBV25-1 and TRBJ1-5, is EADIYQTPRYLVIGTGKKITLECSQTMGHDKMYWYQQDPGMELHLIHYSYGVNSTEKGDLSSESTVSRIRTEHFPLTLESARPSHTSQYLCASTGEVGPQHFGDGTRLSIL.

The genes are TRBV30 and TRBJ2-2; 10 positions agree with TRBD2. In germline, CDR1 is GTSNPN, CDR2 SVGIG (reference sequence). The CDR3 spans 15 residues. V shed 4 bases, J shed 4 bases, and the junction held 6 bases outside the gene matches. CDR3 sequence: CAWNLLAGSTGELFF. The CDR3 DNA is TGTGCCTGGAATCTACTAGCGGGATCCACCGGGGAGCTGTTTTTT.

There are a few counts of this clonotype. The chain employs TRBV7-9 and TRBJ1-1, with 8 bases matching TRBD1. The ends lost 5 bases at V and 6 bases at J; junction bases unmatched: 5. Per the germline V gene, CDR1 is SEHNR and CDR2 is FQNEAQ (reference sequence). This CDR3 spans 13 amino acids. CDR3 region: CASSEDRVAEAFF. The CDR3 DNA reads TGTGCCAGCAGCGAGGACAGGGTGGCTGAAGCTTTCTTT.

This clonotype occurred a few times. The chain has TRBV19 and TRBJ1-3; TRBD1 is a possible D gene (5 bases). The CDR3 is 15 residues long. Germline V gene sequence: CDR1 LNHDA, CDR2 SQIVND (reference sequence). Trimming stripped 5 bases from V and 4 bases from J, with 15 bases between. DNA of the CDR3: TGTGCCAGTAGTGTATCCGGGACCGCCGGAAACACCATATATTTT. It encodes CASSVSGTAGNTIYF.

This clonotype was seen a few times. This chain connects TRBV5-4 to TRBJ2-2; tentatively, D is TRBD1 (6 bases). Germline V gene data show CDR1 as SGHNT and CDR2 as YYREEE (reference sequence). The CDR3 extends over 15 amino acids. V was cut by 4 bases and J by 2 bases, with 12 bases left in between. CDR3 DNA sequence: TGTGCCAGCAGCCGAGGGGGATTCAACACCGGGGAGCTGTTTTTT. This encodes CASSRGGFNTGELFF.

This clonotype was seen repeatedly, ten times or more. The J gene is TRBJ2-4, the V gene TRBV4-2; no definite D call. The V end lost 3 bases, the J end lost 0 bases, and 6 bases lay between the germline ends. The germline gives CDR1 LGHNA, CDR2 YNFKEQ. This CDR3 is built from 14 residues. The CDR3 spells CASSQGLAKNIQYF. DNA for the CDR3: TGTGCCAGCAGCCAGGGTTTAGCCAAAAACATTCAGTACTTC.

The J gene is TRBJ2-7, the V gene TRBV7-2, with D perhaps matching TRBD2 (5 bases). The CDR3 is 13 amino acids. V was pared by 4 bases and J by 6 bases, with 13 bases between. CDR1 and CDR2 from the germline V gene are SGHTA and FQGNSA. The CDR3 protein is CASSSTLGGEQYF. In nucleotides, the CDR3 is TGTGCCAGCAGCTCCACCCTCGGAGGCGAGCAGTACTTC.

This clonotype was counted once. The chain uses TRBV2 and TRBJ2-2; 11 bases agree with TRBD2. Germline values: CDR1 SNHLY, CDR2 FYNNEI. The CDR3 consists of 16 residues. V was pared by 6 bases and J by 4 bases, with 7 bases of the junction left unmatched. The CDR3 nucleotides are TGTGCCAGCAGGAAACTAGCGGGAGAACTCACCGGGGAGCTGTTTTTT. Translation gives CASRKLAGELTGELFF.

This clonotype was picked up a small number of times. The chain recombines TRBV2 with TRBJ2-1; 8 nucleotides line up with TRBD2. This CDR3 comprises 15 residues. Per germline, CDR1 SNHLY and CDR2 FYNNEI. J lost 4 bases, V lost 4 bases, and 6 bases had no gene match. CDR3: CASSVGSGKYNEQFF. The CDR3 coding sequence is TGTGCCAGCAGTGTGGGTAGCGGGAAGTACAATGAGCAGTTCTTC.

V usage is TRBV11-1 and J usage is TRBJ2-5, with a possible D match to TRBD1 (6 bases). Germline V CDR1 and CDR2: SGHAT, FQDESV (reference sequence). Between the trimmed V and J ends, which lost 5 bases and 0 bases, there was a span of 13 bases. This CDR3 has 15 amino acids. The CDR3 region has the DNA TGTGCCAGCAGCCAACCCCAGGGGTACCAAGAGACCCAGTACTTC. Translating it yields CASSQPQGYQETQYF.

In this sample, this clonotype turned up once. The chain joins TRBV24-1 to TRBJ1-1; D gene ambiguous. The CDR3 is 12 amino acids. V was cut by 5 bases and J by 7 bases, with 10 bases left in between. Germline values: CDR1 KGHDR, CDR2 SFDVKD. CDR3 loop: CATSADGYEAFF. CDR3 DNA: TGTGCCACCAGTGCGGACGGGTATGAAGCTTTCTTT.

This clonotype was recorded a few times. The chain employs TRBV15 and TRBJ2-2, with D maybe TRBD1 (6 bases). CDR3 length: 14 residues. The germline V gene has CDR1 LNHNV and CDR2 YYDKDF (reference sequence). Trimming removed 3 bases from V and 9 bases from J, with 14 bases in between. The CDR3 spells CATSRGRQVRELFF. Here the CDR3 DNA reads TGTGCCACCAGCAGGGGACGACAGGTTCGGGAGCTGTTTTTT. Full variable domain (missing parts from reference TRBV15 and TRBJ2-2): DAMVIQNPRYQVTQFGKPVTLSCSQTLNHNVMYWYQQKSSQAPKLLFHYYDKDFNNEADTPDNFQSRRPNTSFCFLDIRSPGLGDTAMYLCATSRGRQVRELFFGEGSRLTVL.